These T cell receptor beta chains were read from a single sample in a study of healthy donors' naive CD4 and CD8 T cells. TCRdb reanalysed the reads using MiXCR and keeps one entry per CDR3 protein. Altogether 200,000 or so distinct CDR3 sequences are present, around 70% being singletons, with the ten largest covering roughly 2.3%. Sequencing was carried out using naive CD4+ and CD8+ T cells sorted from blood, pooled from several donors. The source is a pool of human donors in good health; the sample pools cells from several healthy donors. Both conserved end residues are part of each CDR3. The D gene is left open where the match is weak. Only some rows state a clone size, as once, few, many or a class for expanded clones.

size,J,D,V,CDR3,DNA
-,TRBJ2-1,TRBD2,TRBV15,CATSRDRVAGPYNEQFF,TGTGCCACCAGCAGAGATAGGGTAGCGGGACCCTACAATGAGCAGTTCTTC
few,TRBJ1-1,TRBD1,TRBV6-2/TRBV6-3,CASSQTQGDTEAFF,TGTGCCAGCAGCCAGACCCAGGGGGACACTGAAGCTTTCTTT
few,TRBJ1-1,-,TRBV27,CASRKLGMNTEAFF,TGTGCCAGCAGGAAGCTTGGGATGAACACTGAAGCTTTCTTT
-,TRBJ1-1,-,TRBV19,CASSISPNTEAFF,TGTGCCAGTAGTATAAGCCCGAACACTGAAGCTTTCTTT
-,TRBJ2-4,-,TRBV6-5,CASSNGPGDIQYF,TGTGCCAGCAGCAACGGGCCGGGGGACATTCAGTACTTC
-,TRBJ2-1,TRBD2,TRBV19,CASSGADSGRDYNEQFF,TGTGCCAGTAGTGGGGCAGATAGCGGGAGGGATTACAATGAGCAGTTCTTC
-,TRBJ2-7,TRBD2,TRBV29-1,CSVVGSSLAGENEQYF,TGCAGCGTTGTGGGTTCGTCGCTAGCGGGTGAAAACGAGCAGTACTTC
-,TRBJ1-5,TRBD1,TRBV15,CATSRDRVYQPQHF,TGTGCCACCAGCAGGGACAGGGTTTATCAGCCCCAGCATTTT
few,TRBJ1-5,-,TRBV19,CASSIVRDSNQPQHF,TGTGCCAGTAGTATAGTCCGGGACAGCAATCAGCCCCAGCATTTT
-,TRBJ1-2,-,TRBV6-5,CASSPNRGGDYGYTF,TGTGCCAGCAGCCCCAATAGGGGCGGAGACTATGGCTACACCTTC
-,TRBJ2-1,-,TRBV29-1,CSVEGRPSSYNEQFF,TGCAGCGTTGAGGGCCGACCGAGCTCCTACAATGAGCAGTTCTTC
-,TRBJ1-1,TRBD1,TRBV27,CASSSGQSGNTEAFF,TGTGCCAGCAGTTCGGGACAGTCGGGGAACACTGAAGCTTTCTTT
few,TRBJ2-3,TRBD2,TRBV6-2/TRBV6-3,CASSYPKSAGGPTDTQYF,TGTGCCAGCAGTTACCCCAAGTCCGCGGGAGGGCCCACAGATACGCAGTATTTT
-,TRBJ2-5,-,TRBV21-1,CASSKLSLEMAEETQYF,TGTGCCAGCAGCAAACTGTCTCTGGAGATGGCGGAGGAGACCCAGTACTTC
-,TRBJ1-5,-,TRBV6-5,CASSKSQVNQLQHF,TGTGCCAGCAGCAAATCCCAGGTCAATCAGCTCCAGCATTTT
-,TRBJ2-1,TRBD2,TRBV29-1,CSAIPGLAINEQFF,TGCAGCGCGATTCCGGGACTAGCTATCAATGAGCAGTTCTTC
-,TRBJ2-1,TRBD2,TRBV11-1,CASSLFVAGGYNEQFF,TGTGCCAGCAGCTTATTCGTAGCGGGGGGCTACAATGAGCAGTTCTTC
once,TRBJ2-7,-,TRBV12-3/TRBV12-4,CASSYSTGVYEQYF,TGTGCCAGCAGTTATTCGACAGGTGTCTACGAGCAGTACTTC
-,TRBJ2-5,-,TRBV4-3,CASSQDADPQETQYF,TGCGCCAGCAGCCAAGATGCGGACCCCCAAGAGACCCAGTACTTC
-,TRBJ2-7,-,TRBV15,CATSWSSYEQYF,TGTGCCACCAGCTGGAGCTCCTACGAGCAGTACTTC
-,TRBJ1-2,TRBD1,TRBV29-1,CSVYAGSDRVTF,TGCAGCGTTTATGCCGGGAGTGACAGGGTGACCTTC
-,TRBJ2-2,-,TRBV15,CATSRSLRGRNTGELFF,TGTGCCACCAGCAGATCTTTAAGGGGAAGGAACACCGGGGAGCTGTTTTTT
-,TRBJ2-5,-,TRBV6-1,CASSEIRRETQYF,TGTGCCAGCAGTGAAATCCGCAGGGAGACCCAGTACTTC
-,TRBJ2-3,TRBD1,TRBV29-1,CSVAGTGGRDTQYF,TGCAGCGTTGCCGGGACAGGGGGCCGGGATACGCAGTATTTT
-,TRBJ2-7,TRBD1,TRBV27,CASSTATGGDEQYF,TGTGCCAGCAGTACAGCGACAGGGGGCGACGAGCAGTACTTC
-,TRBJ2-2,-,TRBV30,CAWSMPGRTNTGELFF,TGTGCCTGGAGCATGCCGGGGAGGACGAACACCGGGGAGCTGTTTTTT
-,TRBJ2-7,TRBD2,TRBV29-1,CSADGGRALTSYEQYF,TGCAGCGCCGATGGGGGGAGGGCCCTTACCTCTTACGAGCAGTACTTC
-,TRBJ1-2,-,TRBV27,CASSPNNYGYTF,TGTGCCAGCAGCCCGAACAACTATGGCTACACCTTC
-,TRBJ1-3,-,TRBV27,CASSLFFPGHSGNTIYF,TGTGCCAGCAGTTTATTTTTCCCCGGTCACTCTGGAAACACCATATATTTT
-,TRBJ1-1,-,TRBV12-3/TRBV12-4,CASSLRSEAFF,TGTGCCAGCAGTTTACGGAGTGAAGCTTTCTTT
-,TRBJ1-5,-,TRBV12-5,CASGKDLLSNQPQHF,TGTGCTAGTGGTAAGGACCTACTTAGCAATCAGCCCCAGCATTTT
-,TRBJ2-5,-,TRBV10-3,CAISDGKETQYF,TGTGCCATCAGTGATGGGAAAGAGACCCAGTACTTC
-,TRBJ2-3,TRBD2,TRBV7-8,CASSLLAGDPTDTQYF,TGTGCCAGCAGCTTGTTAGCGGGAGACCCTACAGATACGCAGTATTTT
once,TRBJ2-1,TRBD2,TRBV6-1,CASSLAGDRYNEQFF,TGTGCCAGCAGTCTAGCGGGGGACCGCTACAATGAGCAGTTCTTC
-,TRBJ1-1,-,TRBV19,CASRRYMNTEAFF,TGTGCCAGTAGACGGTACATGAACACTGAAGCTTTCTTT
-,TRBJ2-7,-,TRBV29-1,CSVKGGLGYEQYF,TGCAGCGTCAAGGGGGGTTTAGGCTACGAGCAGTACTTC
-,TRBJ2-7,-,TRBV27,CASSLSNTGAEQYF,TGTGCCAGCAGTTTATCGAATACAGGCGCCGAGCAGTACTTC
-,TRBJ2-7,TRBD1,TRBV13,CASSPTDRAYEQYF,TGTGCCAGCAGCCCAACGGACAGGGCCTACGAGCAGTACTTC
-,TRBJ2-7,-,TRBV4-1,CASSQVGYEQYF,TGCGCCAGCAGCCAAGTGGGTTACGAGCAGTACTTC
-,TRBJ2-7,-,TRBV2,CASRADTRFSYEQYF,TGTGCCAGCAGGGCCGATACGAGGTTCTCCTACGAGCAGTACTTC
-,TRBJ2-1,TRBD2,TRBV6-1,CASSYSGRPEQFF,TGTGCCAGCAGTTACAGCGGGAGGCCGGAGCAGTTCTTC
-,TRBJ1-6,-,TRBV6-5,CASSYSGTPLHF,TGTGCCAGCAGTTACTCCGGGACACCCCTCCACTTT
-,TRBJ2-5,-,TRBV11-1,CASSIGRDTETQYF,TGTGCCAGCAGCATCGGCCGGGACACAGAGACCCAGTACTTC
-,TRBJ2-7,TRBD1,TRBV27,CASKGQGATEQYF,TGTGCCAGCAAAGGGCAGGGGGCGACCGAGCAGTACTTC
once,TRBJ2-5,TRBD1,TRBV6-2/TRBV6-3,CASRGWTGGRETQYF,TGTGCCAGCAGGGGATGGACAGGGGGACGAGAGACCCAGTACTTC